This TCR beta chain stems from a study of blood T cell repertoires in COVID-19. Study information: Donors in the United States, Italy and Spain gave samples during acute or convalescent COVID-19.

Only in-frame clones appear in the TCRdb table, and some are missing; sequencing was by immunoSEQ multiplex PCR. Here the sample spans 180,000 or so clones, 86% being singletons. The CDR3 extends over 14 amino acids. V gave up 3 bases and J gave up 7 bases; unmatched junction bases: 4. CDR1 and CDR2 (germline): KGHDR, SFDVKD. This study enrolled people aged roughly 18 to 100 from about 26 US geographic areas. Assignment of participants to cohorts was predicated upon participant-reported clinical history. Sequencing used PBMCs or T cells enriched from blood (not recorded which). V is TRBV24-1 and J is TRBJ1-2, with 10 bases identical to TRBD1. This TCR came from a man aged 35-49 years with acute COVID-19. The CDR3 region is CATSDRDRGRGYTF. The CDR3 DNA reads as TGTGCCACCAGTGATCGGGACAGGGGCCGTGGCTACACCTTC.